The 20 T cell receptor beta chains in this list originate from one sample, sequenced in a study of blood T cell repertoires in COVID-19. Sequencing was performed with immunoSEQ multiplex PCR; in TCRdb, only in-frame clones are kept and a portion is missing. This table holds fewer than 300,000 clones, over 75% found once. Sequencing input: peripheral blood. The receptors originated from a human donor with COVID-19, enrolled during active disease. The donor label of this sample is uncertain.

This rearrangement joins TRBV7-2 to TRBJ1-5; no clear D. Germline CDR1 reads SGHTA; CDR2 reads FQGNSA. There are 13 residues in the CDR3. Trimming removed 4 bases from V and 5 bases from J, with 9 bases in between. This CDR3 reads CASSSVVDQPQHF. CDR3 in DNA: TGTGCCAGCAGCTCGGTAGTGGATCAGCCCCAGCATTTT.

The chain has TRBV16 and TRBJ2-5; no firm D call. The V gene's germline CDR1 is KGHSY and CDR2 FQNENV. V lost 2 bases, J lost 8 bases, and 12 bases lay in between. The CDR3 contains 13 residues. The CDR3 region is CASSQPGSRTQYF. The DNA of the CDR3 is TGTGCCAGCAGCCAACCAGGATCAAGAACCCAGTACTTC.

The J gene is TRBJ2-5, the V gene TRBV7-9; D is possibly TRBD2 (5 bases). The length of the CDR3 is 14 residues. Trimming shortened V by 5 bases and J by 4 bases, and 14 bases separated the two germline ends. In germline, CDR1 is SEHNR, CDR2 FQNEAQ (reference sequence). CDR3 loop: CASSPRGRLETQYF. For the CDR3, the DNA is TGTGCCAGCAGCCCCCGGGGTAGGCTAGAGACCCAGTACTTC.

V is TRBV19 and J is TRBJ2-7, with 10 bases fitting TRBD2. The CDR3 loop spans 14 amino acids. CDR1 is LNHDA, CDR2 SQIVND, per germline (reference sequence). The ends lost 7 bases at V and 0 bases at J; junction bases unmatched: 3. The CDR3 DNA follows: TGTGCCAGTATGGGGACTAGCGACTCCTACGAGCAGTACTTC. Amino acids: CASMGTSDSYEQYF.

Of note for this clone: This CDR3 is also generated by other DNA sequences in the sample. V and J are TRBV5-1 and TRBJ2-3, with TRBD1 matching 9 bases. The CDR3 is 15 amino acids. Germline values: CDR1 SGHRS, CDR2 YFSETQ. V was clipped by 2 bases and J by 2 bases; unmatched bases: 3. The CDR3 bases are TGCGCCAGCAGCTTACAGGGGGCCTCCACAGATACGCAGTATTTT. Protein product: CASSLQGASTDTQYF.

The J gene is TRBJ2-1, the V gene TRBV15, with D maybe TRBD2 (5 bases). V was shortened by 3 bases and J by 0 bases, with 6 bases between the two germline ends. The CDR3 has 14 amino acids. Germline-derived CDR1 and CDR2 are LNHNV and YYDKDF (reference sequence). Here the CDR3 DNA reads TGTGCCACCAGCAGGACTACCTCCTACAATGAGCAGTTCTTC. Amino acids: CATSRTTSYNEQFF. Variable domain in full (rest from reference TRBV15 and TRBJ2-1): DAMVIQNPRYQVTQFGKPVTLSCSQTLNHNVMYWYQQKSSQAPKLLFHYYDKDFNNEADTPDNFQSRRPNTSFCFLDIRSPGLGDTAMYLCATSRTTSYNEQFFGPGTRLTVL.

The V call is TRBV12-3 or TRBV12-4, the J call TRBJ1-2; D remains ambiguous. The germline V and J ends were trimmed by 5 bases and 6 bases, with 10 bases remaining between them. The CDR3 covers 12 residues. Written as DNA, the CDR3 is TGTGCCAGCAGTAGAAGTCGGGATGGCTACACCTTC. Its translation: CASSRSRDGYTF.

CDR3 sequence reads: CASSLRPRGYGYTF. CDR3 DNA sequence: TGCGCCAGCAGTCTCAGGCCGCGGGGCTATGGCTACACCTTC. The V call is TRBV10-1, the J call TRBJ1-2; D is unclear. Trimming shortened V by 5 bases and J by 4 bases, and 14 bases separated the two germline ends. The CDR3 runs 14 residues. Germline V gene data show CDR1 as WNHNN and CDR2 as SYGVQD (reference sequence).

The chain carries TRBV10-1 and TRBJ2-5; no clear D. This CDR3 region has 13 residues. V lost 3 bases and J 0 bases, leaving 5 bases between the germline ends. Germline V CDR1 and CDR2: WNHNN, SYGVQD (reference sequence). CDR3 nucleotides: TGCGCCAGCAGTGATAGCAACCAAGAGACCCAGTACTTC. This translates into CASSDSNQETQYF.

The CDR3 reads CSVGQAAGYTEAFF. CDR3 nucleotide sequence: TGCAGCGTAGGACAGGCGGCTGGGTACACTGAAGCTTTCTTT. The chain employs TRBV29-1 and TRBJ1-1; TRBD1 aligns across 7 bases. CDR1 and CDR2 (germline): SQVTM, ANQGSEA. J lost 3 bases, V lost 6 bases, and 10 bases had no gene match. The CDR3 sequence is 14 residues long.

The genes are TRBV5-8 and TRBJ1-1; TRBD1 agrees at 8 bases. This CDR3 region has 16 residues. In germline, CDR1 is SGHTS, CDR2 YDEGEE. With 0 bases clipped from V and 1 base from J, the junction kept 5 bases outside the gene matches. The CDR3 sequence is CASSLDPRGRNTEAFF. CDR3 sequence (DNA): TGTGCCAGCAGCTTGGACCCCAGGGGGCGGAACACTGAAGCTTTCTTT.

The CDR3 nucleotides read TGTGCCAGCAGGCGAGACAGGGGTGCCACTAATGAAAAACTGTTTTTT. It codes for CASRRDRGATNEKLFF. The chain links TRBV28 to TRBJ1-4, with 8 positions matching TRBD1. CDR1 MDHEN and CDR2 SYDVKM come from the germline V gene. There are 16 residues in the CDR3. V gave up 6 bases and J gave up 2 bases; unmatched junction bases: 8.

The chain employs TRBV7-9 and TRBJ1-6, with TRBD1 as a possible D gene (5 bases). CDR1 and CDR2 (germline): SEHNR, FQNEAQ (reference sequence). CDR3 length equals 16 residues. Deletions cut 7 bases from V and 6 bases from J, with 19 bases between. The CDR3 loop is CASTPPGGEANSPLHF. The CDR3 DNA sequence: TGTGCCAGCACCCCCCCCGGAGGGGAAGCTAATTCACCCCTCCACTTT. The whole variable domain, filled in from reference TRBV7-9 and TRBJ1-6, reads DTGVSQNPRHKITKRGQNVTFRCDPISEHNRLYWYRQTLGQGPEFLTYFQNEAQLEKSRLLSDRFSAERPKGSFSTLEIQRTEQGDSAMYLCASTPPGGEANSPLHFGNGTRLTVT.

This chain connects TRBV10-1 to TRBJ2-7; 11 bases line up with TRBD1. In germline, CDR1 is WNHNN, CDR2 SYGVQD (reference sequence). This CDR3 region has 16 residues. After removal of 0 bases from V and 3 bases from J, the junction contained 4 bases not matched to a gene. CDR3 nucleotides: TGCGCCAGCAGTGAGTCGAGCGGGACAGGGGGCTACGAGCAGTACTTC. Protein: CASSESSGTGGYEQYF.

This clone was picked up a small number of times. A read error may produce the germline difference seen at one junction end. This rearrangement joins TRBV6-1 to TRBJ1-5; 8 bases line up with TRBD1. This CDR3 spans 15 amino acids. Germline CDR1 MNHNS, CDR2 SASEGT. For the CDR3, the DNA is TGTGCCAGCAGTGAACCGGGGACAGGTAGTCAGGCCCAGCATTTT. Its protein product is CASSEPGTGSQAQHF.

V usage is TRBV7-9 and J usage is TRBJ2-1, with D possibly matching TRBD1 (6 bases). Germline V gives CDR1 SEHNR, CDR2 FQNEAQ (reference sequence). The CDR3 runs to 11 residues. Trimming cost V 7 bases and J 11 bases, with 12 bases left between them. The CDR3 sequence: CASTQGSQQFF. In DNA, the CDR3 is TGTGCCAGCACCCAGGGGTCACAGCAGTTCTTC.

This chain joins TRBV7-8 and TRBJ1-1; D gene unclear. CDR1 and CDR2 (germline): SGHVS, FQNEAQ. CDR3 length equals 12 residues. With 8 bases removed from V and 4 bases from J, the gap between germline ends came to 11 bases. Here the CDR3 reads CASGTWSTEAFF. The CDR3 region has the DNA TGTGCCAGCGGAACCTGGAGCACTGAAGCTTTCTTT.

The V and J genes are TRBV6-5 and TRBJ2-6; no firm D call. The CDR3 is 15 amino acids. V lost 0 bases and J lost 0, with 3 bases in between. Germline CDR1 is MNHEY and CDR2 is SVGAGI. The CDR3 sequence is CASSYSYSGANVLTF. For the CDR3, the DNA is TGTGCCAGCAGTTACTCGTACTCTGGGGCCAACGTCCTGACTTTC.

This clone was seen just once. The chain links TRBV25-1 to TRBJ1-5; D gene uncertain. Looked up from germline, CDR1 is MGHDK and CDR2 is SYGVNS. CDR3 length: 15 amino acids. V lost 1 base, J lost 1 base, and 8 bases lay in between. In DNA form, the CDR3 reads TGTGCCAGCAGTGAATCGGGAGGAAGCAATCAGCCCCAGCATTTT. As protein: CASSESGGSNQPQHF.

The V gene is TRBV28, the J gene TRBJ2-1; 10 bases map to TRBD2. V shed 6 bases and J 6 bases; nucleotides not matched to a gene: 8. The CDR3 has 15 residues. The germline V gene has CDR1 MDHEN and CDR2 SYDVKM. CDR3 sequence: CASRNGLAAINEQFF. For the CDR3, the DNA is TGTGCCAGCAGAAACGGACTAGCGGCAATCAATGAGCAGTTCTTC.